Listed below are T cell receptor beta chains from one sample, sequenced in a study of cytomegalovirus exposure and HLA in healthy donors. Only in-frame clones appear in the TCRdb table, and some are missing; sequencing was by immunoSEQ multiplex PCR. The table lists roughly 130,000 clones, roughly 88% of them singletons. The sample comprised PBMCs. The receptors were sampled from a woman aged 18-35 years in good health and CMV-seropositive. Both conserved end residues are part of each CDR3. A D gene is named only where the DNA matches it firmly. Clone size is given for some rows only: seen once, a few or many times, or a class if the clone is expanded.

v_gene	abundance	d_gene	j_gene	CDR3aa	CDR3nt
TRBV6-5	.	.	TRBJ1-1	CASSSGDGNTEAFF	TGTGCCAGCAGTTCAGGGGATGGGAACACTGAAGCTTTCTTT
TRBV5-1	.	TRBD1	TRBJ2-2	CASSLRLTGAGGELFF	TGCGCCAGCAGCTTGAGGCTGACAGGGGCCGGCGGGGAGCTGTTTTTT
TRBV2	.	.	TRBJ2-5	CASNLDRFQETQYF	TGTGCCAGCAACCTAGACAGGTTCCAAGAGACCCAGTACTTC
TRBV19	.	.	TRBJ1-1	CASTTSGDTEAFF	TGTGCCAGTACCACGAGCGGGGACACTGAAGCTTTCTTT
TRBV18	few	.	TRBJ1-6	CASSPTRPLERSPLHF	TGTGCCAGCTCACCAACTCGCCCCCTAGAGAGATCACCCCTCCACTTT
TRBV2	.	.	TRBJ2-5	CASSPKRGETQYF	TGTGCCAGCAGCCCCAAGAGAGGGGAGACCCAGTACTTC
TRBV4-1	.	.	TRBJ2-1	CASSQVGSNEQFF	TGCGCCAGCAGCCAAGTTGGGAGCAATGAGCAGTTCTTC
TRBV9	few	TRBD2	TRBJ2-3	CASSPSPSGAPTDTQYF	TGTGCCAGCAGCCCTTCCCCTAGCGGGGCCCCCACAGATACGCAGTATTTT
TRBV6-1	.	.	TRBJ2-3	CASSEVERQADTQYF	TGTGCCAGCAGTGAAGTCGAACGTCAGGCAGATACGCAGTATTTT
TRBV7-9	.	.	TRBJ1-5	CATDGGDTGQPQHF	TGTGCCACCGACGGGGGGGATACGGGGCAGCCCCAGCATTTT
TRBV28	.	.	TRBJ2-7	CAITRAGRYEQYF	TGTGCCATCACTAGGGCTGGACGTTACGAGCAGTACTTC
TRBV27	.	.	TRBJ2-7	CASSLIGGGVAEQYF	TGTGCCAGCAGTTTAATAGGGGGTGGGGTAGCCGAGCAGTACTTC
TRBV7-9	once	.	TRBJ2-3	CSSQYMDTQYF	TGTTCCAGCCAATACATGGATACGCAGTATTTT
TRBV5-1	.	.	TRBJ1-4	CASSAGEKTNEKLFF	TGCGCCAGCAGCGCCGGAGAAAAGACTAATGAAAAACTGTTTTTT
TRBV5-1	.	.	TRBJ1-1	CASSPGDTEAFF	TGCGCCAGCAGCCCGGGGGACACTGAAGCTTTCTTT
TRBV6-5	.	.	TRBJ1-4	CASRGGSGLNEKLFF	TGTGCCAGCAGGGGGGGGTCGGGGTTGAATGAAAAACTGTTTTTT
TRBV6-5	.	.	TRBJ2-5	CASSYMAGDETQYF	TGTGCCAGCAGTTACATGGCAGGGGACGAGACCCAGTACTTC
TRBV4-1	.	.	TRBJ2-2	CASSQFVGANTGELFF	TGCGCCAGCAGCCAATTTGTAGGAGCGAACACCGGGGAGCTGTTTTTT
TRBV4-1	.	.	TRBJ2-1	CASSQDGGHEQFF	TGCGCCAGCAGCCAAGATGGGGGCCATGAGCAGTTCTTC
TRBV2	.	.	TRBJ2-1	CASSEEGTEQFF	TGTGCCAGCAGTGAGGAGGGTACTGAGCAGTTCTTC
TRBV5-4	few	.	TRBJ1-4	CASSVQGRSNEKLFF	TGTGCCAGCAGCGTGCAGGGGCGGAGTAATGAAAAACTGTTTTTT
TRBV4-1	few	.	TRBJ2-7	CASSQDPIISRISYEQYF	TGCGCCAGCAGCCAAGACCCGATAATCTCGAGGATTTCCTACGAGCAGTACTTC
TRBV5-1	.	.	TRBJ2-1	CASKGRGSYHEQFF	TGCGCCAGCAAGGGGCGGGGATCGTATCATGAGCAGTTCTTC
TRBV11-2	once	TRBD1	TRBJ1-4	CASSFTGGQVEKLFF	TGTGCCAGCAGCTTTACAGGGGGCCAGGTGGAAAAACTGTTTTTT
TRBV6-1	.	TRBD1	TRBJ2-5	CASSWGQGGQTQYF	TGTGCCAGCAGTTGGGGACAGGGTGGGCAGACCCAGTACTTC